The 28 T cell receptor beta chains reported below all come from one sample, sequenced in a study of T-cell reconstitution after alpha-beta-depleted transplantation in children listed by TCRdb under 2016. Receptor libraries were prepared by PCR. TCRdb names Illumina HiSeq 2500 as the instrument used. Molecular barcoding was employed in the preparation of TCR libraries, with unique molecular identifiers being used to normalize TCRbeta repertoire quantification. TCRdb reworked the public reads: Q25 trimming with fastp, MiXCR clone assembly, productive beta chains retained. Rows are unified per CDR3 protein, each entry keeping the most common DNA and genes. The sample has fewer than 550,000 distinct CDR3 sequences on record, about 16% of them singletons. The ten largest clones capture 25% to 30% of the sample. What the treatment or condition label conveys for this sample: allogeneic hematopoietic cell transplantation with graft depleted of TCRalphabeta T cells and CD19 B cells.

The sample was PBMCs, mostly from graft donor cells, taken 360 days after TCRalphabeta/CD19-depleted stem cell transplant. Every receptor here comes from a boy under two years old who had a stem cell transplant for Wiskott-Aldrich syndrome, so the T cells may come from the graft donor.

The rearrangement joins TRBV6-4 to TRBJ2-1; D may be TRBD2 (6 bases). Looked up from germline, CDR1 is MRHNA and CDR2 is SNTAGT. CDR3 length: 16 residues. V gave up 1 base and J gave up 6 bases, with 16 bases separating them. CDR3 sequence: CASSDFPGLRANEQFF. As DNA, the CDR3 is TGTGCCAGCAGTGACTTCCCGGGACTTCGTGCCAATGAGCAGTTCTTC.

This clonotype was observed a few times. This rearrangement joins TRBV12-3 or TRBV12-4 to TRBJ2-7; D may match TRBD1 or TRBD2 (5 bases each). This CDR3 is built from 15 residues. The germline V and J ends were trimmed by 3 bases and 6 bases, with 18 bases remaining between them. CDR3 bases: TGTGCCAGCAGTTTCTCAGACCGGGCAGGGAGCGAGCAGTACTTC. This codes for CASSFSDRAGSEQYF.

This clonotype was counted ten times or more. The rearrangement links TRBV18 to TRBJ2-3, with D uncertain. The CDR3 has 14 amino acids. V was shortened by 0 bases and J by 0 bases, with 4 bases between the two germline ends. CDR1 KGHSH and CDR2 LQKENI come from the germline V gene. CDR3 bases: TGTGCCAGCTCACCACCTCTGAGCACAGATACGCAGTATTTT. Its protein is CASSPPLSTDTQYF. The full variable domain, its missing parts supplied by reference TRBV18 and TRBJ2-3, is NAGVMQNPRHLVRRRGQEARLRCSPMKGHSHVYWYRQLPEEGLKFMVYLQKENIIDESGMPKERFSAEFPKEGPSILRIQQVVRGDSAAYFCASSPPLSTDTQYFGPGTRLTVL.

V and J are TRBV11-2 and TRBJ2-7; D is unresolved. The CDR3 contains 14 residues. Per the germline V gene, CDR1 is SGHAT and CDR2 is FQNNGV. V was pared by 1 base and J by 0 bases, with 7 bases between. CDR3 sequence: CASSLVWGSYEQYF. In nucleotides, the CDR3 is TGTGCCAGCAGCTTAGTATGGGGCTCCTACGAGCAGTACTTC.

This clonotype was found a few times. The CDR3 DNA reads as TGTGCCAGCAGTTCCACCCGGTTAGCCAAAAACATTCAGTACTTC. It yields the protein CASSSTRLAKNIQYF. The rearrangement links TRBV12-3 or TRBV12-4 to TRBJ2-4; D not resolved. Trimming took off 4 bases at V and 0 bases at J, with 10 bases between the two ends. This CDR3 has 15 amino acids.

The chain recombines TRBV20-1 with TRBJ2-1; 13 bases fit TRBD2. This CDR3 region has 18 residues. Germline-derived CDR1 and CDR2 are DFQATT and SNEGSKA (reference sequence). The ends lost 0 bases at V and 4 bases at J; junction bases unmatched: 9. CDR3 in DNA: TGCAGTGCTAGAGATCCGGAACTAGCGGGGGGGCTTTACAATGAGCAGTTCTTC. As protein: CSARDPELAGGLYNEQFF.

This sequence joins TRBV7-9 and TRBJ2-7, with D possibly TRBD2 on 5 matching bases. The CDR3 sequence is 12 residues long. Trimming stripped 3 bases from V and 6 bases from J, with 9 bases between. Germline V gene lookup returns CDR1 SEHNR and CDR2 FQNEAQ (reference sequence). The CDR3 loop is CASSLWGAEQYF. The CDR3 DNA reads TGTGCCAGCAGCTTGTGGGGAGCCGAGCAGTACTTC.

This rearrangement joins TRBV7-8 to TRBJ2-5; D might be TRBD2 (6 bases). Germline CDR1 reads SGHVS; CDR2 reads FQNEAQ. Trimming removed 0 bases at V and 5 bases at J, with 16 bases between. This CDR3 region has 16 residues. The CDR3 nucleotides are TGTGCCAGCAGCTTAGCGTGGAGGGGTCTGGGGGAGACCCAGTACTTC. Translation gives CASSLAWRGLGETQYF.

This clonotype turned up a few times. The chain is built from TRBV20-1 and TRBJ1-1, with 7 bases lining up with TRBD1. The CDR3 runs 12 residues. V trimming: 6 bases; J trimming: 8 bases; junction bases outside the gene matches: 9. CDR1 DFQATT and CDR2 SNEGSKA come from the germline V gene (reference sequence). This CDR3 is CSARQGGGEAFF. CDR3 coding DNA: TGCAGTGCCAGACAGGGAGGGGGAGAAGCTTTCTTT.

This clonotype was counted a few times. The rearrangement links TRBV15 to TRBJ2-3; D is unclear. The germline CDR1 and CDR2 sequences are LNHNV and YYDKDF (reference sequence). V was cut by 11 bases and J by 0 bases, with 3 bases left in between. This CDR3 region has 10 residues. The CDR3 sequence: CAPSTDTQYF. CDR3 nucleotide sequence: TGTGCCCCTAGCACAGATACGCAGTATTTT.

The J gene is TRBJ2-1, the V gene TRBV30, with 7 bases lining up with TRBD1. Germline V gives CDR1 GTSNPN, CDR2 SVGIG (reference sequence). Germline trimming cut 4 bases from V and 4 bases from J; bases unmatched to any gene: 4. The CDR3 extends over 13 amino acids. This CDR3 reads CAWKGQFYNEQFF. In DNA, the CDR3 is TGTGCCTGGAAGGGACAGTTTTACAATGAGCAGTTCTTC.

The genes are TRBV6-5 and TRBJ2-3; 7 nucleotides line up with TRBD2. The germline gives CDR1 MNHEY, CDR2 SVGAGI. Unmatched junction bases numbered 11, after V lost 3 bases and J lost 2 bases. The CDR3 covers 17 residues. The CDR3 reads CASSYSITGGYTDTQYF. The DNA for the CDR3 is TGTGCCAGCAGTTATAGTATCACGGGAGGATACACAGATACGCAGTATTTT.

This clonotype was observed a few times. V gene TRBV5-6 combines with J gene TRBJ2-5, with TRBD1 matching over 8 bases. J lost 3 bases, V lost 4 bases, and 2 bases had no gene match. The CDR3 has 13 residues. Germline CDR1 is SGHDT and CDR2 is YYEEEE. This CDR3 is CASSQTGEETQYF. Here the CDR3 DNA reads TGTGCCAGCAGCCAGACAGGGGAAGAGACCCAGTACTTC.

This clonotype came up a few times. The chain has TRBV6-5 and TRBJ2-7, with D possibly TRBD1 on 6 matching bases. Germline assignment: CDR1 MNHEY and CDR2 SVGAGI. The germline V and J ends were trimmed by 2 bases and 1 base, with 9 bases remaining between them. The CDR3 spans 14 residues. Here the CDR3 reads CASSYGRGSYEQYF. For the CDR3, the DNA is TGTGCCAGCAGTTACGGCAGGGGATCCTACGAGCAGTACTTC.

This chain joins TRBV7-9 and TRBJ2-3, with D possibly being TRBD2 (6 bases). Germline lookup yields CDR1 SEHNR and CDR2 FQNEAQ (reference sequence). This CDR3 comprises 15 residues. V was cut by 1 base and J by 4 bases, with 12 bases left in between. CDR3 sequence reads: CASSLVGEDADTQYF. CDR3 in DNA: TGTGCCAGCAGCTTAGTTGGGGAGGACGCAGATACGCAGTATTTT.

V and J are TRBV5-1 and TRBJ2-7; D unresolved. CDR1 and CDR2 (germline): SGHRS, YFSETQ. Trimming stripped 0 bases from V and 3 bases from J, with 16 bases between. This CDR3 has 16 residues. CDR3 coding DNA: TGCGCCAGCAGCTTGGGATCCGGGTTGGGCAGCTACGAGCAGTACTTC. Translating it yields CASSLGSGLGSYEQYF.

The V call is TRBV20-1, the J call TRBJ2-2; 7 bases fit TRBD1. The CDR3 is 16 amino acids. The germline V gene has CDR1 DFQATT and CDR2 SNEGSKA (reference sequence). The V segment lost 0 bases and the J segment 4 bases; nucleotides outside the gene matches: 8. CDR3 amino acids: CSARDPGRGTTGELFF. CDR3 DNA: TGCAGTGCTAGAGATCCGGGCAGGGGGACCACCGGGGAGCTGTTTTTT.

This clonotype has more than one count but fewer than ten. The chain uses TRBV25-1 and TRBJ2-1; maybe TRBD2 (6 bases). The germline V gene encodes CDR1 MGHDK and CDR2 SYGVNS. This CDR3 has 13 residues. V dropped 1 base and J dropped 8 bases, with 9 bases sitting between them. The CDR3: CASSESGGDEQFF. The CDR3 DNA is TGTGCCAGCAGTGAATCCGGAGGGGATGAGCAGTTCTTC.

The J gene is TRBJ2-7, the V gene TRBV7-2, with D uncertain. Trimming cost V 1 base and J 8 bases, with 6 bases left between them. This CDR3 has 11 amino acids. Germline lookup yields CDR1 SGHTA and CDR2 FQGNSA. The CDR3 protein is CASSLVGKQYF. The CDR3 DNA is TGTGCCAGCAGCTTAGTTGGGAAGCAGTACTTC.

This clonotype has only a few counts. V and J are TRBV4-3 and TRBJ2-7, with D tentatively TRBD1 (5 bases). Between the trimmed V and J ends, which lost 6 bases and 4 bases, there was a span of 19 bases. The CDR3 sequence is 15 residues long. The germline gives CDR1 LGHNA, CDR2 YSLEER. The CDR3 DNA reads as TGCGCCAGCAGACAGGATAGACAATTGAGTTACGAGCAGTACTTC. This translates into CASRQDRQLSYEQYF.

The J gene is TRBJ2-1, the V gene TRBV27; possibly TRBD2 for D (5 bases). CDR1 is MNHEY and CDR2 is SMNVEV in the germline V gene (reference sequence). The CDR3 consists of 16 residues. The V end lost 2 bases, the J end lost 0 bases, and 11 bases lay between the germline ends. The CDR3: CASSLVGKISYNEQFF. CDR3 nucleotides: TGTGCCAGCAGTTTAGTCGGGAAGATCTCCTACAATGAGCAGTTCTTC.

This clonotype was detected only a few times. The J gene is TRBJ1-1, the V gene TRBV10-3, with 8 bases that match TRBD1. The CDR3 runs 14 residues. J lost 3 bases, V lost 7 bases, and 7 bases had no gene match. CDR1 ENHRY and CDR2 SYGVKD come from the germline V gene. CDR3 region: CAITKTGAYTEAFF. The CDR3 DNA is TGTGCCATCACGAAGACAGGGGCTTACACTGAAGCTTTCTTT.

This clonotype was observed a few times. The chain combines TRBV30 with TRBJ2-5; D possibly corresponds to TRBD2 (6 bases). The CDR3 is made up of 13 amino acids. Deletions cut 4 bases from V and 4 bases from J, with 13 bases between. The germline V gene encodes CDR1 GTSNPN and CDR2 SVGIG (reference sequence). The CDR3 loop reads CAWTAEGRETQYF. The CDR3 DNA sequence: TGTGCCTGGACGGCGGAGGGACGAGAGACCCAGTACTTC.

This chain links TRBV12-3 or TRBV12-4 with TRBJ1-2; 7 bases fit TRBD1. The CDR3 length is 13 residues. V trimming: 8 bases; J trimming: 4 bases; junction bases outside the gene matches: 7. CDR3 nucleotides: TGTGCCAGCGGTCGAGACAGGGTCTATGGCTACACCTTC. This translates into CASGRDRVYGYTF.

This clonotype was seen only a few times. The rearrangement uses TRBV6-2 or TRBV6-3 and TRBJ2-7, with no clear D. The germline gives CDR1 MNHEY, CDR2 SVGEGT. The CDR3 extends over 12 amino acids. V was shortened by 4 bases and J by 3 bases, with 7 bases between the two germline ends. In DNA, the CDR3 is TGTGCCAGCAGTTCACGGATCTACGAGCAGTACTTC. This gives the protein CASSSRIYEQYF.

This clonotype was seen a few times. The chain employs TRBV12-3 or TRBV12-4 and TRBJ2-3; tentative D call: TRBD2 (5 bases). CDR3 size: 14 residues. The V gene lost 6 bases and the J gene lost 2 bases, with 12 bases spanning the gap. CDR3 DNA sequence: TGTGCCAGCAGCCGAACCGGGATCACAGATACGCAGTATTTT. Amino acids: CASSRTGITDTQYF.

A few counts support this clonotype. This chain links TRBV27 with TRBJ2-5, with a weak D call TRBD2 (5 bases). Trimming removed 1 base from V and 2 bases from J, with 17 bases in between. There are 17 residues in the CDR3. Germline V lookup: CDR1 MNHEY, CDR2 SMNVEV (reference sequence). The CDR3: CASSLFFRERKQETQYF. The CDR3 DNA reads as TGTGCCAGCAGTTTATTCTTCCGGGAACGGAAGCAAGAGACCCAGTACTTC.

This clonotype was observed once. The chain uses TRBV6-1 and TRBJ1-2, with D unresolved. Trimming removed 4 bases from V and 4 bases from J, with 22 bases in between. The length of the CDR3 is 17 residues. CDR1 and CDR2 (germline): MNHNS, SASEGT. CDR3 loop: CASSADAPRARSYGYTF. CDR3 bases: TGTGCCAGCAGTGCGGACGCCCCCCGCGCGCGGAGCTATGGCTACACCTTC.